The rows below give T cell receptor beta chains drawn from one sample of a study of blood T cell repertoires in COVID-19. The repertoire was sequenced with immunoSEQ multiplex PCR; TCRdb's copy has only in-frame clones and lacks some. The sample lists 250,000 or so clones; around four fifths were seen once. The sample comprised peripheral blood. The receptors come from a man over 45 with acute or convalescent COVID-19. Both conserved end residues are part of each CDR3. A D gene is named only where the DNA matches it firmly. Expanded clones get a size class; other rows say once, few or many, or leave the size out.

v_gene	d_gene	j_gene	abundance	CDR3aa	CDR3nt
TRBV7-6	.	TRBJ1-3	few	CASSLVQGPGNTIYF	TGTGCCAGCAGCTTAGTACAGGGACCCGGAAACACCATATATTTT
TRBV28	TRBD2	TRBJ2-3	many	CASSPQGDGRSDTQYF	TGTGCCAGCAGTCCCCAAGGGGACGGGAGGTCAGATACGCAGTATTTT
TRBV19	.	TRBJ1-2	.	CASSMFLGVSNYGYTF	TGTGCCAGTAGTATGTTCCTCGGAGTGTCTAACTATGGCTACACCTTC
TRBV30	.	TRBJ1-1	few	CAWSVVQVTEAFF	TGTGCCTGGAGTGTAGTCCAGGTCACTGAAGCTTTCTTT
TRBV6-2/TRBV6-3	TRBD2	TRBJ2-1	.	CASSYSATSGTYNEQFF	TGTGCCAGCAGTTACTCGGCGACTAGCGGGACCTACAATGAGCAGTTCTTC
TRBV3-1/TRBV3-2	TRBD2	TRBJ2-3	.	CASSQSGAGRGDTQYF	TGTGCCAGCAGCCAAAGCGGAGCGGGGAGGGGAGATACGCAGTATTTT
TRBV3-1/TRBV3-2	TRBD1	TRBJ2-7	.	CASSQWDRAYEQYF	TGTGCCAGCAGCCAATGGGACAGGGCCTACGAGCAGTACTTC
TRBV19	.	TRBJ2-3	.	CASSGAGANTQYF	TGTGCTTCCAGCGGGGCGGGGGCAAATACGCAGTATTTT
TRBV7-8	TRBD2	TRBJ2-7	.	CASLSSREVYEQYF	TGTGCCAGCCTCAGCTCTCGGGAGGTTTACGAGCAGTACTTC
TRBV12-3/TRBV12-4	.	TRBJ2-7	.	CASSLVERVEQYF	TGTGCCAGCAGTTTAGTCGAGAGGGTGGAGCAGTACTTC
TRBV18	TRBD1	TRBJ1-3	.	CASSPRDRESTGNTIYF	TGTGCCAGCTCACCACGCGACAGGGAATCTACTGGAAACACCATATATTTT
TRBV30	.	TRBJ1-6	.	CAWRVSSYNSPLHF	TGTGCCTGGAGGGTCAGCTCCTATAATTCACCCCTCCACTTT
TRBV7-3	.	TRBJ2-5	.	CASSLTSGTEETQYF	TGTGCCAGCAGCTTAACTAGCGGAACCGAAGAGACCCAGTACTTC
TRBV6-1	.	TRBJ1-6	.	CASSERPSRSYNSPLHF	TGTGCCAGCAGTGAGAGGCCCTCGCGCTCCTATAATTCACCCCTCCACTTT
TRBV6-2/TRBV6-3	.	TRBJ2-5	.	CASSIGGEGGVETQYF	TGTGCCAGCAGCATAGGCGGAGAGGGTGGGGTAGAGACCCAGTACTTC
TRBV6-4	TRBD2	TRBJ2-1	few	CASSGTSGPYNEQFF	TGTGCCAGCAGCGGGACTAGCGGGCCTTACAATGAGCAGTTCTTC
TRBV5-1	TRBD1	TRBJ2-3	.	CASSSGTVTDTQYF	TGCGCCAGCAGCTCCGGGACAGTCACAGATACGCAGTATTTT
TRBV6-5	.	TRBJ1-1	.	CASYTGWTEAFF	TGTGCCAGTTATACAGGTTGGACTGAAGCTTTCTTT
TRBV4-1	TRBD1	TRBJ2-5	.	CASSQMDRGLETQYF	TGCGCCAGCAGCCAGATGGACAGGGGACTAGAGACCCAGTACTTC
TRBV6-5	TRBD1	TRBJ1-4	once	CASSTPGQGVEKLFF	TGTGCCAGCAGCACCCCGGGACAGGGTGTAGAAAAACTGTTTTTT
TRBV5-1	.	TRBJ2-3	.	CASSLVVGEVGTDTQYF	TGCGCCAGCAGCTTGGTGGTGGGAGAGGTGGGCACAGATACGCAGTATTTT
TRBV25-1	TRBD1	TRBJ1-2	.	CASSDSDRGGYTF	TGTGCCAGCAGTGATTCGGACAGGGGTGGCTACACCTTC
TRBV6-6	.	TRBJ1-2	.	CASSPSIGQNPLYGYTF	TGTGCCAGCAGTCCCTCCATTGGACAGAATCCGCTCTATGGCTACACCTTC
TRBV6-5	.	TRBJ2-7	.	CASSSGTLWEQYF	TGTGCCAGCAGTTCCGGGACTCTGTGGGAGCAGTACTTC